A single sample is the source of the 25 T cell receptor beta chains below, sequenced in a study of blood T cell repertoires in COVID-19. Measured with immunoSEQ multiplex PCR; TCRdb has only the in-frame clones, and not every one. The table shows 25,000 to 35,000 clones, with 84% occurring only once. Sequencing input: peripheral blood. These receptors came from an elderly woman with acute or convalescent COVID-19.

The chain couples TRBV28 to TRBJ1-6; possibly TRBD1 for D (5 bases). The CDR3 is 14 residues long. Trimming left V 3 bases short and J 7 bases short, with 10 bases between. Per germline, CDR1 MDHEN and CDR2 SYDVKM. CDR3 DNA: TGTGCCAGCAGTTTTTTTGGGGGGAATTCACCCCTCCACTTT. Amino acids: CASSFFGGNSPLHF.

This clone was observed a handful of times. This CDR3 reads CASSWGQGVNYGYTF. CDR3 in DNA: TGTGCCAGCAGTTGGGGTCAGGGGGTTAACTATGGCTACACCTTC. The chain carries TRBV2 and TRBJ1-2; 7 bases match TRBD1. This CDR3 spans 15 amino acids. V was pared by 5 bases and J by 1 base, with 7 bases of the junction left unmatched. Per germline, CDR1 SNHLY and CDR2 FYNNEI.

V usage is TRBV7-2 and J usage is TRBJ2-4; TRBD1 matches 11 bases. Germline trimming cut 0 bases from V and 6 bases from J; bases unmatched to any gene: 7. There are 17 residues in the CDR3. CDR1 and CDR2 (germline): SGHTA, FQGNSA. The CDR3 region is CASSLAQGQGARNIQYF. CDR3 coding DNA: TGTGCCAGCAGCTTAGCGCAAGGACAGGGGGCGAGAAACATTCAGTACTTC.

This clone has only one observation. The rearrangement links TRBV5-6 to TRBJ1-2, with 8 bases fitting TRBD1. After removal of 4 bases from V and 1 base from J, the junction contained 6 bases not matched to a gene. This CDR3 is built from 15 residues. Germline CDR1 reads SGHDT; CDR2 reads YYEEEE. The CDR3 loop reads CASSLTGGDNYGYTF. The CDR3 region has the DNA TGTGCCAGCAGCCTTACAGGGGGAGATAACTATGGCTACACCTTC.

V gene TRBV18 combines with J gene TRBJ2-7; a possible D gene is TRBD1 (6 bases). The CDR3 contains 15 residues. Deletions cut 5 bases from V and 5 bases from J, with 19 bases between. Germline V lookup: CDR1 KGHSH, CDR2 LQKENI. CDR3 loop: CASSALRTGSHEQYF. Written as DNA, the CDR3 is TGTGCCAGCTCAGCTCTAAGAACAGGGAGCCACGAGCAGTACTTC.

V is TRBV18 and J is TRBJ1-2; D not resolved. V was shortened by 0 bases and J by 4 bases, with 6 bases between the two germline ends. In germline, CDR1 is KGHSH, CDR2 LQKENI. This CDR3 spans 13 amino acids. The CDR3 region has the DNA TGTGCCAGCTCACCACCGAACGGCTATGGCTACACCTTC. Residues: CASSPPNGYGYTF.

This clone came up a few times. V is TRBV29-1 and J is TRBJ2-5; D may be TRBD2 (5 bases). Germline V gene lookup returns CDR1 SQVTM and CDR2 ANQGSEA. The CDR3 contains 12 residues. V lost 4 bases and J lost 5, with 11 bases in between. The CDR3 sequence is CSVGLTPETQYF. DNA of the CDR3: TGCAGCGTTGGACTAACGCCGGAGACCCAGTACTTC.

The chain joins TRBV3-1 (or the pseudogene TRBV3-2) to TRBJ1-6; D not certain. The CDR3 runs to 15 residues. Trimming pared 4 bases from V and 7 bases from J, leaving 14 bases between. CDR1 LGHDT and CDR2 YNNKEL come from the germline V gene (reference sequence). The CDR3: CASSRSDGGNSPLHF. CDR3 in DNA: TGTGCCAGCAGCCGTTCGGACGGCGGGAATTCACCCCTCCACTTT.

The genes are TRBV9 and TRBJ2-2, with TRBD2 matching 8 bases. This CDR3 comprises 16 residues. CDR1 SGDLS and CDR2 YYNGEE come from the germline V gene. Trimming at V came to 2 bases and at J to 4 bases, leaving 7 bases not matched to a gene. CDR3 DNA sequence: TGTGCCAGCAGCGTCCAGGGCCGGGGGGGCACCGGGGAGCTGTTTTTT. Encoded protein: CASSVQGRGGTGELFF.

J is TRBJ2-2 and V is TRBV10-3, with TRBD1 matching over 7 bases. CDR1 and CDR2 from the germline V gene are ENHRY and SYGVKD. The CDR3 loop spans 17 amino acids. The V gene end was trimmed by 4 bases and the J gene end by 3 bases; junction bases not matched to a gene: 11. The CDR3: CAISAPRPGQHTGELFF. The CDR3 bases are TGTGCCATCAGTGCTCCCCGGCCGGGACAGCACACCGGGGAGCTGTTTTTT.

The rearrangement links TRBV4-1 to TRBJ2-3; D remains ambiguous. Germline V CDR1 and CDR2: MGHRA, YSYEKL. The CDR3 has 15 residues. Trimming cost V 3 bases and J 1 base, with 11 bases left between them. The CDR3 sequence: CASSQAGLGTDTQYF. The DNA of the CDR3 is TGCGCCAGCAGCCAGGCAGGCCTGGGCACAGATACGCAGTATTTT.

J is TRBJ1-2 and V is TRBV27, with TRBD1 identical over 9 bases. This CDR3 spans 16 amino acids. Per the germline V gene, CDR1 is MNHEY and CDR2 is SMNVEV (reference sequence). Trimming removed 1 base from V and 2 bases from J; junction bases left unmatched: 5. Here the CDR3 reads CASSLYGQGLNYGYTF. Here the CDR3 DNA reads TGTGCCAGCAGTTTATATGGACAGGGGTTAAACTATGGCTACACCTTC.

Only a few counts were recorded for this clone. V gene TRBV10-3 combines with J gene TRBJ2-5; 7 bases agree with TRBD2. Unmatched junction bases numbered 10, after V lost 6 bases and J lost 6 bases. Germline assignment: CDR1 ENHRY and CDR2 SYGVKD. The CDR3 extends over 14 amino acids. CDR3 in DNA: TGTGCCATCAGGGAGGGAGGGGAGTGGAAGACCCAGTACTTC. The encoded protein is CAIREGGEWKTQYF.

The chain has TRBV4-3 and TRBJ2-6; 7 bases map to TRBD2. This CDR3 is 19 amino acids long. CDR1 is LGHNA and CDR2 is YSLEER in the germline V gene. Losses at the gene ends were 1 base for V and 0 bases for J; bases not matched to a gene: 9. CDR3 in amino acids: CASSQGEGGRPSGANVLTF. CDR3 DNA sequence: TGCGCCAGCAGCCAAGGGGAGGGAGGACGGCCCTCTGGGGCCAACGTCCTGACTTTC.

The chain employs TRBV6-6 and TRBJ2-1, with TRBD2 as a possible D gene (8 bases). Trimming pared 4 bases from V and 10 bases from J, leaving 20 bases between. Germline V gene sequence: CDR1 MNHNY, CDR2 SVGAGI (reference sequence). CDR3 length equals 15 residues. CDR3 nucleotides: TGTGCCAGCAGTTCGGGACAGCTACTAGCGGTAGAGCAGTTCTTC. It yields the protein CASSSGQLLAVEQFF.

V and J are TRBV3-1 (or the pseudogene TRBV3-2) and TRBJ1-2; 7 bases fit TRBD1. Germline-derived CDR1 and CDR2 are LGHDT and YNNKEL (reference sequence). This CDR3 has 13 residues. Losses at the gene ends were 4 bases for V and 5 bases for J; bases not matched to a gene: 4. CDR3 DNA sequence: TGTGCCAGCAGCCCCCGACAGGGATATGGCTACACCTTC. Protein product: CASSPRQGYGYTF.

This clone was counted only a few times. This chain joins TRBV28 and TRBJ2-1; 10 bases fit TRBD2. V lost 4 bases, J lost 10 bases, and 10 bases stayed unmatched. There are 15 residues in the CDR3. CDR1 is MDHEN, CDR2 SYDVKM, per germline. The CDR3 nucleotides read TGTGCCAGCAGTTCCCTAGCGGGGGTAGACGGGGAGCAGTTCTTC. This codes for CASSSLAGVDGEQFF.

The sample holds a few counts of this clone. The rearrangement joins TRBV18 to TRBJ2-6; D is possibly TRBD1 (6 bases). V was pared by 3 bases and J by 10 bases, with 10 bases between. This CDR3 is 13 amino acids long. Germline V gives CDR1 KGHSH, CDR2 LQKENI. CDR3: CASSPSRGNVLTF. The CDR3 bases are TGTGCCAGCTCACCGAGTAGGGGGAACGTCCTGACTTTC.

The chain employs TRBV2 and TRBJ1-1; TRBD1 is a possible D gene (6 bases). With 3 bases removed from V and 5 bases from J, the gap between germline ends came to 13 bases. The CDR3 runs to 14 residues. Germline lookup yields CDR1 SNHLY and CDR2 FYNNEI. The CDR3 bases are TGTGCCAGCAGTGAGTTCAGGGGTAGGACTGAAGCTTTCTTT. This encodes CASSEFRGRTEAFF.

The gene calls are TRBV29-1 and TRBJ1-4; unclear D gene. The CDR3 contains 11 residues. Germline CDR1 SQVTM, CDR2 ANQGSEA. Trimming stripped 7 bases from V and 4 bases from J, with 7 bases between. CDR3 amino acids: CSGFSNEKLFF. The CDR3 coding sequence is TGCAGCGGATTCAGTAATGAAAAACTGTTTTTT.

This clone occurred once. V is TRBV5-1 and J is TRBJ2-6; 8 bases map to TRBD1. This CDR3 region has 19 residues. The J segment lost 0 bases and the V segment lost 2 bases, leaving 10 bases of the junction unmatched. Germline V gene lookup returns CDR1 SGHRS and CDR2 YFSETQ. The CDR3 reads CASSLSAGQVGSGANVLTF. As DNA, the CDR3 is TGCGCCAGCAGCTTAAGCGCGGGACAGGTGGGCTCTGGGGCCAACGTCCTGACTTTC.

V is TRBV3-1 (or the pseudogene TRBV3-2) and J is TRBJ2-5; D might be TRBD1 (6 bases). CDR1 and CDR2 from the germline V gene are LGHDT and YNNKEL (reference sequence). Deletions cut 6 bases from V and 7 bases from J, with 18 bases between. This CDR3 spans 14 amino acids. The CDR3 loop is CASSQGQRRVTQYF. The DNA for the CDR3 is TGTGCCAGCAGTCAGGGGCAGAGGCGCGTGACCCAGTACTTC.

The V and J genes are TRBV5-4 and TRBJ1-6, with 12 nucleotides matching TRBD1. The CDR3 is 17 amino acids. In germline, CDR1 is SGHNT, CDR2 YYREEE (reference sequence). V lost 2 bases, J lost 9 bases, and 9 bases stayed unmatched. CDR3 bases: TGTGCCAGCAGCTTAGGGACAGGGGGCGTCTGGGGTTCACCCCTCCACTTT. Residues: CASSLGTGGVWGSPLHF.

The rearrangement links TRBV19 to TRBJ2-7, with 12 bases matching TRBD2. V was clipped by 6 bases and J by 7 bases; unmatched bases: 7. This CDR3 is 14 amino acids long. CDR1 is LNHDA, CDR2 SQIVND, per germline (reference sequence). The CDR3 region has the DNA TGTGCCAGTAGGACTAGCGGGAGTGACGGAGAGCAGTACTTC. Its protein is CASRTSGSDGEQYF. Full variable domain (rest looked up from reference TRBV19 and TRBJ2-7): DGGITQSPKYLFRKEGQNVTLSCEQNLNHDAMYWYRQDPGQGLRLIYYSQIVNDFQKGDIAEGYSVSREKKESFPLTVTSAQKNPTAFYLCASRTSGSDGEQYFGPGTRLTVT.

This sequence joins TRBV7-3 and TRBJ2-3, with 9 bases identical to TRBD2. The germline gives CDR1 SGHTA, CDR2 FQGTGA. V lost 1 base, J lost 5 bases, and 7 bases stayed unmatched. CDR3 length: 16 amino acids. CDR3 DNA: TGTGCCAGCAGCTTAATTAGCGGGGGTCCGGGAGATACGCAGTATTTT. Translating gives CASSLISGGPGDTQYF.